This TCR beta chain came from a study of shared clonotypes between healthy human individuals. Repertoires were generated with immunoSEQ multiplex PCR, while TCRdb's copy carries only in-frame clones and drops some. The data hold approximately 840,000 clones, with around 96% observed a single time. Naive CD8 isolation took CD45RO-negative cells positively selected for CCR7 and excluded terminally differentiated effector memory CD45RA+ cells. The sample consisted of naive CD8+ T cells sorted from blood. This receptor was identified in a man aged 25-45 years in good health.

The CDR3 DNA reads as TGTGCCAGCAGCGTGACAGGGGGCGATTTTTTGTATGGCTACACCTTC. This gives the protein CASSVTGGDFLYGYTF. The J gene is TRBJ1-2, the V gene TRBV27, with 10 bases fitting TRBD1. Trimming at V came to 6 bases and at J to 5 bases, leaving 12 bases not matched to a gene. This CDR3 spans 16 amino acids. Germline values: CDR1 MNHEY, CDR2 SMNVEV (reference sequence).